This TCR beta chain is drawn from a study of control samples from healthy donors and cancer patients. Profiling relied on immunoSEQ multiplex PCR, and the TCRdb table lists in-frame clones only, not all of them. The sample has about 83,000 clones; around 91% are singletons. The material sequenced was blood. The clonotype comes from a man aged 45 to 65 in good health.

Written as DNA, the CDR3 is TGTGCTAGCACCACCTTCTCTGGAAACACCATATATTTT. As protein: CASTTFSGNTIYF. The chain recombines TRBV12-5 with TRBJ1-3; D unresolved. The CDR3 has 13 amino acids. Trimming pared 9 bases from V and 0 bases from J, leaving 9 bases between. The germline CDR1 and CDR2 sequences are LGHNT and FRNRAP.